Each of the 16 T cell receptor beta chains below was sequenced from the same sample in a study of blood T cell repertoires in COVID-19. Sequencing was performed with immunoSEQ multiplex PCR; in TCRdb, only in-frame clones are kept and a portion is missing. The table has approximately 220,000 clones, around four fifths seen once. Specimen: PBMCs or T cells enriched from blood (not recorded which). All receptors derive from a woman aged 40 to 50 who had been exposed to COVID-19.

The chain uses TRBV9 and TRBJ1-1; 7 nucleotides agree with TRBD1. This CDR3 is 14 amino acids long. CDR1 is SGDLS, CDR2 YYNGEE, per germline. Unmatched junction bases numbered 3, after V lost 4 bases and J lost 0 bases. CDR3 nucleotides: TGTGCCAGCAGCATCCAGGGGGTGAACACTGAAGCTTTCTTT. It yields the protein CASSIQGVNTEAFF.

V and J are TRBV9 and TRBJ2-7, with D possibly matching TRBD2 (6 bases). V was trimmed by 2 bases and J by 5 bases, leaving 14 bases between them. Per the germline V gene, CDR1 is SGDLS and CDR2 is YYNGEE. The CDR3 has 14 residues. This chain's CDR3 is CASSVSGREDEQYF. The CDR3 DNA is TGTGCCAGCAGCGTTTCGGGCAGGGAGGACGAGCAGTACTTC.

This clone is a singleton in its sample. The chain uses TRBV2 and TRBJ2-2; 10 bases fit TRBD1. This CDR3 has 17 amino acids. V lost 1 base, J lost 6 bases, and 8 bases stayed unmatched. Germline loops: CDR1 SNHLY, CDR2 FYNNEI. The DNA for the CDR3 is TGTGCCAGCAGTGAAGTGACAGGGGGCCTGCAGTCCGGGGAGCTGTTTTTT. This codes for CASSEVTGGLQSGELFF. Together with reference TRBV2 and TRBJ2-2, the CDR3 gives the full variable domain: EPEVTQTPSHQVTQMGQEVILRCVPISNHLYFYWYRQILGQKVEFLVSFYNNEISEKSEIFDDQFSVERPDGSNFTLKIRSTKLEDSAMYFCASSEVTGGLQSGELFFGEGSRLTVL.

This clone has just a few counts. The chain is built from TRBV19 and TRBJ1-1, with a tentative D call TRBD1 (6 bases). Between the trimmed V and J ends, which lost 2 bases and 0 bases, there was a span of 10 bases. The V gene's germline CDR1 is LNHDA and CDR2 SQIVND (reference sequence). The CDR3 loop spans 15 amino acids. The CDR3 DNA reads as TGTGCCAGTAGTATAAGGACAGCTATGAACACTGAAGCTTTCTTT. Amino acid sequence: CASSIRTAMNTEAFF.

Ten or more counts support this clone. The junction departs from the called germline gene at one end, perhaps through a read error. V usage is TRBV2 and J usage is TRBJ1-2, with D possibly being TRBD1 (6 bases). The CDR3 is 11 amino acids. The germline gives CDR1 SNHLY, CDR2 FYNNEI. The CDR3 sequence is CASHPQEDSCF. The CDR3 DNA reads TGTGCCAGCCACCCCCAAGAGGACAGCTGCTTC.

This clone appeared once. This chain uses TRBV12-3 or TRBV12-4 with TRBJ2-5; D perhaps matches TRBD2 (6 bases). CDR3 length: 13 residues. V was pared by 3 bases and J by 4 bases, with 9 bases between. In DNA form, the CDR3 reads TGTGCCAGCAGTTTCTACGGGGGAGAGACCCAGTACTTC. Translated: CASSFYGGETQYF.

This clone has a handful of counts. The rearrangement links TRBV9 to TRBJ1-1; D ambiguous. Germline CDR1 reads SGDLS; CDR2 reads YYNGEE. The V gene lost 0 bases and the J gene lost 3 bases, with 9 bases spanning the gap. The CDR3 has 14 amino acids. The CDR3 nucleotides are TGTGCCAGCAGCGTAGTCTTCGGGGACACTGAAGCTTTCTTT. This translates into CASSVVFGDTEAFF.

The chain carries TRBV5-5 and TRBJ2-3; 8 positions agree with TRBD2. Germline trimming cut 5 bases from V and 2 bases from J; bases unmatched to any gene: 7. The CDR3 runs to 15 residues. Germline V gene data show CDR1 as SGHKS and CDR2 as YYEKEE (reference sequence). As DNA, the CDR3 is TGTGCCAGCAGACCGACGGGGGGGTACACAGATACGCAGTATTTT. Protein sequence: CASRPTGGYTDTQYF.

The V and J genes are TRBV19 and TRBJ1-1, with D maybe TRBD1 (6 bases). Germline V gives CDR1 LNHDA, CDR2 SQIVND (reference sequence). This CDR3 has 15 residues. Deletions cut 5 bases from V and 1 base from J, with 14 bases between. The CDR3 nucleotides are TGTGCCAGTAGTTACGGACAGACACAGAACACTGAAGCTTTCTTT. Translation gives CASSYGQTQNTEAFF.

This clone was seen only a few times. The chain employs TRBV5-4 and TRBJ1-2; D unclear. Germline V gene lookup returns CDR1 SGHNT and CDR2 YYREEE (reference sequence). CDR3 length: 13 residues. The V and J ends lost 4 bases and 5 bases respectively, with 12 bases between them. DNA for the CDR3: TGTGCCAGCAGCCCCTCACGGTCTTATGGCTACACCTTC. Encoded protein: CASSPSRSYGYTF.

This clone was observed a handful of times. The chain recombines TRBV12-5 with TRBJ1-1; unclear D gene. The CDR3 sequence is 13 residues long. The germline V gene has CDR1 LGHNT and CDR2 FRNRAP. The ends were cut back, 2 bases at V and 4 bases at J, with 8 bases in the middle. CDR3 loop: CASGLTETTEAFF. The DNA of the CDR3 is TGTGCTAGTGGTTTGACAGAGACCACTGAAGCTTTCTTT.

The chain combines TRBV7-9 with TRBJ1-5, with unresolved D. V was clipped by 0 bases and J by 6 bases, with 6 bases between them. The germline V gene encodes CDR1 SEHNR and CDR2 FQNEAQ (reference sequence). The CDR3 is 13 amino acids. CDR3 residues: CASSLAEGQPQHF. The CDR3 coding sequence is TGTGCCAGCAGCTTAGCGGAGGGTCAGCCCCAGCATTTT. The full variable domain, in which reference TRBV7-9 and TRBJ1-5 provide the parts outside the CDR3, is DTGVSQNPRHKITKRGQNVTFRCDPISEHNRLYWYRQTLGQGPEFLTYFQNEAQLEKSRLLSDRFSAERPKGSFSTLEIQRTEQGDSAMYLCASSLAEGQPQHFGDGTRLSIL.

The J gene is TRBJ1-2, the V gene TRBV7-9; 7 positions agree with TRBD1. This CDR3 has 14 residues. Germline assignment: CDR1 SEHNR and CDR2 FQNEAQ (reference sequence). The V gene end was trimmed by 6 bases and the J gene end by 4 bases; junction bases not matched to a gene: 8. The CDR3 coding sequence is TGTGCCAGCAGTGATAGGGACAGCCCCTATGGCTACACCTTC. This translates into CASSDRDSPYGYTF.

This clone came up a few times. The V call is TRBV11-2, the J call TRBJ2-3, with D uncertain. V lost 0 bases, J lost 3 bases, and 4 bases lay in between. Germline V lookup: CDR1 SGHAT, CDR2 FQNNGV. The CDR3 is 13 amino acids. The CDR3 reads CASSLDQTDTQYF. The CDR3 nucleotides read TGTGCCAGCAGCTTAGATCAAACAGATACGCAGTATTTT.

This rearrangement joins TRBV30 to TRBJ1-5; the D gene is possibly TRBD1 (6 bases). V was pared by 3 bases and J by 5 bases, with 17 bases between. CDR3 length: 15 residues. Germline V gene sequence: CDR1 GTSNPN, CDR2 SVGIG (reference sequence). The CDR3 DNA reads TGTGCCTGGAGCCTCACTCCGGGACAAGATCAGCCCCAGCATTTT. As protein: CAWSLTPGQDQPQHF.

The V call is TRBV19, the J call TRBJ1-2, with D unclear. The germline gives CDR1 LNHDA, CDR2 SQIVND (reference sequence). Trimming removed 5 bases from V and 3 bases from J, with 13 bases in between. CDR3 length: 14 residues. For the CDR3, the DNA is TGTGCCAGTAGTTTCGAGGAAGGATACTATGGCTACACCTTC. Translating gives CASSFEEGYYGYTF.